One and the same sample provided the 20 T cell receptor beta chains below, sequenced in a study of Graves' ophthalmopathy and Graves' hyperthyroidism. The study amplified TCR beta CDR3 regions using RNA transcripts. RT-PCR was first run with HTBI primers, then multiplex PCR in a second round. Each CDR3 protein gets one entry after TCRdb re-called the multiplex PCR reads with MiXCR. The table has 560,000 or so distinct CDR3 sequences, 35% to 45% seen once. Sequenced input: peripheral blood or thyroid tissue (not recorded which). These receptors were obtained from an adult man with Graves' hyperthyroidism.

This clonotype was recorded a few times. The gene calls are TRBV27 and TRBJ2-2, with D maybe TRBD1 (5 bases). Per germline, CDR1 MNHEY and CDR2 SMNVEV (reference sequence). The CDR3 loop spans 15 amino acids. V shed 6 bases and J shed 5 bases, with 16 bases lying between them. The CDR3 sequence: CASSPDQGWTGELFF. The DNA of the CDR3 is TGTGCCAGCAGCCCGGACCAGGGTTGGACCGGGGAGCTGTTTTTT.

The chain recombines TRBV2 with TRBJ2-1, with TRBD1 as a possible D gene (7 bases). This CDR3 has 12 amino acids. Germline values: CDR1 SNHLY, CDR2 FYNNEI. The V and J ends lost 5 bases and 8 bases respectively, with 10 bases between them. DNA of the CDR3: TGTGCCAGCAGTACCAGGGGGGATGAGCAGTTCTTC. Protein: CASSTRGDEQFF.

This clonotype was detected only a few times. V gene TRBV10-1 combines with J gene TRBJ2-3, with D perhaps TRBD2 (6 bases). The CDR3 length is 12 residues. V dropped 3 bases and J dropped 5 bases, with 6 bases sitting between them. Germline V CDR1 and CDR2: WNHNN, SYGVQD (reference sequence). DNA for the CDR3: TGCGCCAGCAGTGACGGGGGAGATACGCAGTATTTT. Its protein product is CASSDGGDTQYF.

This clonotype occurred a few times. The CDR3, as DNA: TGTGCCAGCATGGGGTGGGAGGACACTGAAGCTTTCTTT. Translation gives CASMGWEDTEAFF. This chain uses TRBV12-3 or TRBV12-4 with TRBJ1-1; D gene uncertain. V was shortened by 7 bases and J by 3 bases, with 12 bases between the two germline ends. The CDR3 has 13 residues.

In its sample, this clonotype was seen many times. The V gene is TRBV4-2, the J gene TRBJ1-2; no clear D. V lost 0 bases and J lost 4, with 15 bases in between. The CDR3 contains 16 residues. Germline V CDR1 and CDR2: LGHNA, YNFKEQ. The CDR3 nucleotides are TGTGCCAGCAGCCAAGACCCAGGCGAGTCCTTCTATGGCTACACCTTC. Protein: CASSQDPGESFYGYTF.

There are a few counts of this clonotype. One junction end disagrees with the germline gene, perhaps due to a read error. The chain combines TRBV10-3 with TRBJ2-2, with 11 bases fitting TRBD1. CDR1 and CDR2 (germline): ENHRY, SYGVKD. This CDR3 is built from 15 residues. The CDR3 sequence is CASSPGQGVTGELFF. The CDR3 DNA reads TGTGCCAGCAGTCCGGGACAGGGGGTCACCGGGGAGCTGTTTTTT.

This chain joins TRBV29-1 and TRBJ1-1, with D perhaps matching TRBD1 (5 bases). The CDR3 totals 12 residues. The V gene lost 8 bases and the J gene lost 4 bases, with 14 bases spanning the gap. Germline V gives CDR1 SQVTM, CDR2 ANQGSEA. CDR3 DNA: TGCAGCAGTGAAACAGGCACCACTGAAGCTTTCTTT. Protein: CSSETGTTEAFF.

This clonotype was counted only a few times. Possible read error: a much larger clone is one base away. The chain links TRBV5-1 to TRBJ2-5, with D perhaps matching TRBD1 (5 bases). The CDR3 extends over 12 amino acids. Germline CDR1 reads SGHRS; CDR2 reads YFSETQ. CDR3 DNA sequence: TGTGCCAGCAGGGCAGTTCAAGAGACCCAGTACTTC. Encoded protein: CASRAVQETQYF.

This clonotype was observed at least ten times. The chain recombines TRBV5-4 with TRBJ1-5, with a possible D match to TRBD1 (5 bases). V was clipped by 2 bases and J by 4 bases, with 19 bases between them. The CDR3 has 17 amino acids. The germline V gene encodes CDR1 SGHNT and CDR2 YYREEE (reference sequence). The CDR3 DNA reads as TGTGCCAGCAGCTTCGGTGGGGGGGTGGCGGAAAATCAGCCCCAGCATTTT. Protein product: CASSFGGGVAENQPQHF.

In this sample, this clonotype turned up many times. This chain connects TRBV4-1 to TRBJ1-6; D not certain. The CDR3 length is 15 residues. Looked up from germline, CDR1 is MGHRA and CDR2 is YSYEKL. V shed 3 bases and J shed 5 bases, with 11 bases lying between them. The CDR3 loop reads CASSQVGLDNSPLHF. CDR3 nucleotide sequence: TGCGCCAGCAGCCAGGTCGGGTTGGATAATTCACCCCTCCACTTT.

This clonotype was found many times. This rearrangement joins TRBV10-3 to TRBJ2-7; 11 bases map to TRBD1. CDR3 length equals 15 residues. The germline gives CDR1 ENHRY, CDR2 SYGVKD. V shed 6 bases and J 5 bases; nucleotides not matched to a gene: 9. The CDR3 DNA is TGTGCCATCAGCCCCAGAGGACAGGGGGCGGACGAGCAGTACTTC. Translation: CAISPRGQGADEQYF.

A word on this clonotype: A much larger clonotype is one base distant, so this may be a read error. The chain couples TRBV6-5 to TRBJ2-7; D is unclear. Germline V gene lookup returns CDR1 MNHEY and CDR2 SVGAGI. Trimming stripped 4 bases from V and 4 bases from J, with 17 bases between. The CDR3 consists of 15 residues. CDR3 protein: CASSSLDQKGYEQYF. In nucleotides, the CDR3 is TGTGCCAGCAGTTCCCTGGACCAGAAAGGATACGAGCAGTACTTC.

This clonotype was observed a few times. The chain joins TRBV27 to TRBJ2-5; D uncertain. Germline V gene sequence: CDR1 MNHEY, CDR2 SMNVEV (reference sequence). V lost 8 bases to trimming and J lost 7 bases, with 17 bases between them. The CDR3 has 13 amino acids. The CDR3 loop reads CASGSPPVGTQYF. CDR3 nucleotide sequence: TGTGCCAGCGGATCACCCCCGGTGGGGACCCAGTACTTC.

There are a few counts of this clonotype. The chain uses TRBV29-1 and TRBJ2-1; TRBD1 or TRBD2 may be the D gene (5 bases each). This CDR3 has 14 amino acids. CDR1 SQVTM and CDR2 ANQGSEA come from the germline V gene. Trimming took off 6 bases at V and 10 bases at J, with 22 bases between the two ends. The DNA of the CDR3 is TGCAGCGTCGCACGGGACGACGGACGGACAGAGCAGTTCTTC. Translation gives CSVARDDGRTEQFF.

The gene calls are TRBV25-1 and TRBJ1-5, with D perhaps matching TRBD1 (5 bases). Trimming took 5 bases from V and 7 from J, leaving 12 bases between them. This CDR3 contains 13 residues. Germline lookup yields CDR1 MGHDK and CDR2 SYGVNS. The CDR3 sequence: CASSSYGGQPQHF. The CDR3 coding sequence is TGTGCCAGCAGTTCTTACGGGGGACAGCCCCAGCATTTT.

V usage is TRBV27 and J usage is TRBJ1-2, with 7 bases matching TRBD1. The CDR3 has 17 residues. With V trimmed by 2 bases and J by 0 bases, 9 bases remained unmatched. CDR1 MNHEY and CDR2 SMNVEV come from the germline V gene (reference sequence). This CDR3 reads CASSLGAGTATNYGYTF. The CDR3 bases are TGTGCCAGCAGTTTAGGCGCGGGGACAGCTACTAACTATGGCTACACCTTC.

The chain combines TRBV30 with TRBJ1-5, with no clear D. Germline V gene data show CDR1 as GTSNPN and CDR2 as SVGIG (reference sequence). This CDR3 spans 13 amino acids. Trimming cost V 2 bases and J 0 bases, with 5 bases left between them. CDR3 DNA sequence: TGTGCCTGGAGTATCCCTAGCAATCAGCCCCAGCATTTT. Translating gives CAWSIPSNQPQHF.

The genes are TRBV10-1 and TRBJ2-1; tentative D call: TRBD2 (5 bases). Germline CDR1 is WNHNN and CDR2 is SYGVQD (reference sequence). Deletions cut 9 bases from V and 6 bases from J, with 18 bases between. The CDR3 has 14 amino acids. The CDR3 region is CARVATGRGNEQFF. In DNA, the CDR3 is TGCGCCAGAGTCGCCACTGGGAGAGGCAATGAGCAGTTCTTC.

This chain joins TRBV7-9 and TRBJ2-2; D perhaps matches TRBD1 (6 bases). The V gene lost 4 bases and the J gene lost 4 bases, with 13 bases spanning the gap. This CDR3 contains 15 residues. Looked up from germline, CDR1 is SEHNR and CDR2 is FQNEAQ (reference sequence). The DNA for the CDR3 is TGTGCCAGCAGCTCCGACAGGCCTTCCACCGGGGAGCTGTTTTTT. Translation gives CASSSDRPSTGELFF. The full variable domain, rest sourced from reference TRBV7-9 and TRBJ2-2, is DTGVSQNPRHKITKRGQNVTFRCDPISEHNRLYWYRQTLGQGPEFLTYFQNEAQLEKSRLLSDRFSAERPKGSFSTLEIQRTEQGDSAMYLCASSSDRPSTGELFFGEGSRLTVL.

The gene calls are TRBV19 and TRBJ2-7; 8 bases line up with TRBD1. Trimming cost V 5 bases and J 5 bases; bases outside gene matches: 14. This CDR3 contains 16 residues. CDR1 and CDR2 from the germline V gene are LNHDA and SQIVND (reference sequence). The CDR3 sequence is CASSLGYWTGPDEQYF. The CDR3 coding sequence is TGTGCCAGTAGTTTGGGTTACTGGACAGGGCCCGACGAGCAGTACTTC.